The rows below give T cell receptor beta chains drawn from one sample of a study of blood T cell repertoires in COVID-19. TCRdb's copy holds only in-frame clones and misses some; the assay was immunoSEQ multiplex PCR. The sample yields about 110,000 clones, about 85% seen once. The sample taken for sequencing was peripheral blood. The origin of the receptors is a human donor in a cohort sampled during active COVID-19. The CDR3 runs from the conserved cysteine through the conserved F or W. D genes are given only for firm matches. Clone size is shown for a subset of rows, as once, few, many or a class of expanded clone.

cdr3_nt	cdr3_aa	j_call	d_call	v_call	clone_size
TGCGCCAGCAGCTCCGACAAAGTGGATACGCAGTATTTT	CASSSDKVDTQYF	TRBJ2-3	.	TRBV5-1	.
TGTGCCAGTAGTATCGTTTGGACGGAGCGGGGTTACAATGAGCAGTTCTTC	CASSIVWTERGYNEQFF	TRBJ2-1	TRBD2	TRBV19	.
TGTGCCAGCAGCCCAGGGACAGGGGAGGTCACTGAAGCTTTCTTT	CASSPGTGEVTEAFF	TRBJ1-1	TRBD1	TRBV28	.
TGTGCCAGCAGCAAAGCGCTACGACAGGGGGTATTGGAGCAGTACTTC	CASSKALRQGVLEQYF	TRBJ2-7	.	TRBV21-1	.
TGTGCCAGCAGCCGCGTGATCGTGCCGGGAGGGCCTAGTTGGAATGAGCAGTTCTTC	CASSRVIVPGGPSWNEQFF	TRBJ2-1	TRBD2	TRBV14	.
TGTGCCTGGAGATGGGACAGCTCCTATAATTCACCCCTCCACTTT	CAWRWDSSYNSPLHF	TRBJ1-6	TRBD1	TRBV30	.
TGTGCCAGCAGCCAGGGAGGCGGTGAAAAACTGTTTTTT	CASSQGGGEKLFF	TRBJ1-4	.	TRBV14	once
TGCGCCAGCCTCCGCGGGGGAAGCACAGATACGCAGTATTTT	CASLRGGSTDTQYF	TRBJ2-3	TRBD2	TRBV5-1	.
TGTGCCAGCAGCCAAGCACTAGCGGGAGCGGTTTACGAGCAGTACTTC	CASSQALAGAVYEQYF	TRBJ2-7	TRBD2	TRBV3-1/TRBV3-2	.
TGTGCCAGCAGCCAAGACCTAGGGACCCAGTACTTC	CASSQDLGTQYF	TRBJ2-5	.	TRBV3-1/TRBV3-2	.
TGTGCCAGCAGCTTTACCACAGGGTACGAGCAGTACTTC	CASSFTTGYEQYF	TRBJ2-7	.	TRBV11-3	few
TGTGCCAGCAGCTTGGGGAGGAGCAGCCAGCCCCAGCATTTT	CASSLGRSSQPQHF	TRBJ1-5	.	TRBV5-4	.
TGTGCCAGTAGTACCATTATCACAGGCTGGAGCAATCAGCCCCAGCATTTT	CASSTIITGWSNQPQHF	TRBJ1-5	.	TRBV19	.
TGTGCCAGCAGCCCGGGCCCGGGAGGAAGTTACTATGGCTACACCTTC	CASSPGPGGSYYGYTF	TRBJ1-2	.	TRBV5-6	.
TGCGCCAGCAGCGGTCCGGGACAGGGTTACAATGAGCAGTTCTTC	CASSGPGQGYNEQFF	TRBJ2-1	TRBD1	TRBV5-1	.
TGTGCCAGCAGCTTATATCTCTCTGGGGCCAACGTCCTGACTTTC	CASSLYLSGANVLTF	TRBJ2-6	.	TRBV7-2	.
TGTGCCAGCAGTTACACGGGTGGGACTGAAGCTTTCTTT	CASSYTGGTEAFF	TRBJ1-1	.	TRBV6-2/TRBV6-3	once
TGTGCCAGCAGTGATCTAGCGGGGGCAAGCACAGATACGCAGTATTTT	CASSDLAGASTDTQYF	TRBJ2-3	TRBD2	TRBV6-1	.
TGCGCCAGCAGCCAAGATCTTGGGCGCAGGGGAGTGGGCAATGAGCAGTTCTTC	CASSQDLGRRGVGNEQFF	TRBJ2-1	.	TRBV4-1	.
TGTGCCAGCAGTTTTATCGGCTTTAGCGGCTACACCTTC	CASSFIGFSGYTF	TRBJ1-2	.	TRBV12-3/TRBV12-4	.
TGTGCCAGCAGACAGGGACAGGGGGCTCACGAGCAGTACTTC	CASRQGQGAHEQYF	TRBJ2-7	TRBD1	TRBV2	few
TGCGCCAGCAGCCAATCGCCAGGTTCGGGGAAGGAGGAGACCCAGTACTTC	CASSQSPGSGKEETQYF	TRBJ2-5	.	TRBV5-1	.
TGCGCCAGCAGCCAAGTAGGGTCGGGGACTGAAGCTTTCTTT	CASSQVGSGTEAFF	TRBJ1-1	.	TRBV4-3	.
TGTGCCAGCAGCTTACGCGCGACGGCTAGCGGGGGACCAGATACGCAGTATTTT	CASSLRATASGGPDTQYF	TRBJ2-3	TRBD2	TRBV7-2	.
TGTGCCAGCACCCCCGGGTGGGGGACTAGCAGCGACGAGCAGTACTTC	CASTPGWGTSSDEQYF	TRBJ2-7	TRBD2	TRBV27	.
TGTGCCACCAGTGATGGGGACAGGGGCCTCCTCGAGACCCAGTACTTC	CATSDGDRGLLETQYF	TRBJ2-5	TRBD1	TRBV24-1	.
TGCGCCAGCAGCCAAGAGGGACAGGGGGCTGGAGATACGCAGTATTTT	CASSQEGQGAGDTQYF	TRBJ2-3	TRBD1	TRBV4-3	.
TGTGCCAGCAGCTCATCATCCGGGGGTAGCACAGATACGCAGTATTTT	CASSSSSGGSTDTQYF	TRBJ2-3	.	TRBV9	.
TGTGCCAGCAATCGACAATCCGCACCTAATGAAAAACTGTTTTTT	CASNRQSAPNEKLFF	TRBJ1-4	.	TRBV28	.
TGTGCCAGCATCCGGACAGGCACGACCCCCAACGTCCTGACTTTC	CASIRTGTTPNVLTF	TRBJ2-6	TRBD1	TRBV28	.
TGTGCCAGCAGCAAATGGGACTCCCTCGAGAACACTGAAGCTTTCTTT	CASSKWDSLENTEAFF	TRBJ1-1	.	TRBV7-8	.